This TCR beta chain is drawn from a study of CD8 T cells in ankylosing spondylitis. Study-wide results and caveats: The authors found the disease-linked clones to be CD8+ and relatively rare in peripheral blood. Some of the motif variants had earlier been found in reactive arthritis patients' fluid and blood. Reports say disease-linked clones showed up significantly more in matched ankylosing spondylitis synovial fluid. One TCR beta motif, made up of under ten highly homologous variants, appeared characteristic of ankylosing spondylitis blood.

By quantitative 5'-RACE with molecular barcodes, the TCR beta libraries were made. TCRdb re-called the 5' RACE reads through MiXCR, storing one row per CDR3 protein. The data hold tens of thousands of distinct CDR3 sequences, with about 8.3% observed a single time. The V end was cut by 4 bases, the J end by 0 bases, with 13 bases between. Germline V gene lookup returns CDR1 MGHRA and CDR2 YSYEKL. This CDR3 spans 17 amino acids. This clonotype was observed a handful of times. The target antigen is unknown. The sample was blood, either unsorted or a sorted T cell fraction (not recorded which). V gene TRBV4-1 combines with J gene TRBJ2-6; D unclear. This receptor was identified in a male donor with ankylosing spondylitis. The CDR3 DNA is TGCGCCAGCAGCCTCCAGGCGCCGAACTCTGGGGCCAACGTCCTGACTTTC. Translated: CASSLQAPNSGANVLTF.